This T cell receptor beta chain stems from a study of blood T cells in healthy people across ages. J lost 1 base, V lost 0 bases, and 8 bases had no gene match. Per the germline V gene, CDR1 is DFQATT and CDR2 is SNEGSKA (reference sequence). This CDR3 spans 16 amino acids. Study-level findings and limits: It was not known whether donors were CMV positive (a possible confounder of expanded clonotype changes). Long-lived donors carried more naive CD4+ cells and greater diversity than aged donors.

This clonotype was counted only a few times. As yet, its antigen is unknown. Primed by a sample-barcoded 5' primer and a J-beta primer mix, a second PCR proceeded for roughly 7 to 11 cycles. One entry per CDR3 protein, called by TCRdb with MiXCR from the 5' RACE reads. The repertoire holds 580,000 or so distinct CDR3 sequences, with roughly 43% as singletons. V is TRBV20-1 and J is TRBJ2-5; 7 bases are shared with TRBD2. The sequence was obtained from a man aged 80 or over in good health. The material sequenced was blood. The chain's CDR3 is CSARDPASGPQETQYF. CDR3 nucleotides: TGCAGTGCTAGAGATCCGGCTAGCGGCCCCCAAGAGACCCAGTACTTC.